The 2 T cell receptor beta chains presented below share a single source sample, sequenced in a study of graft-versus-host responses after intestinal transplantation. The protocol was immunoSEQ multiplex PCR, while the TCRdb copy is restricted to in-frame clones and leaves out a portion. The table shows more than 45,000 clones, with around nine tenths occurring only once. Sample: PBMCs, taken about 120 days after intestinal transplantation. The receptor set was obtained from a human patient who received an intestinal transplant, so some T cells may come from the graft donor.

The chain has TRBV18 and TRBJ1-1; D unresolved. CDR1 and CDR2 (germline): KGHSH, LQKENI. V dropped 2 bases and J dropped 3 bases, with 10 bases sitting between them. The CDR3 covers 14 residues. The CDR3 nucleotides are TGTGCCAGCTCACCAACCGGGCCCTACACTGAAGCTTTCTTT. This sequence encodes CASSPTGPYTEAFF. Drawing the rest from reference TRBV18 and TRBJ1-1, the complete variable domain is NAGVMQNPRHLVRRRGQEARLRCSPMKGHSHVYWYRQLPEEGLKFMVYLQKENIIDESGMPKERFSAEFPKEGPSILRIQQVVRGDSAAYFCASSPTGPYTEAFFGQGTRLTVV.

The chain is built from TRBV28 and TRBJ1-5; D uncertain. The CDR3 loop spans 9 amino acids. Trimming stripped 8 bases from V and 11 bases from J, with 7 bases between. In germline, CDR1 is MDHEN, CDR2 SYDVKM. CDR3 sequence: CASGEAQHF. The DNA for the CDR3 is TGTGCCAGCGGAGAGGCCCAGCATTTT.